The clone carrying this TCR beta chain was found a few times. Its antigen is unidentified. Synthesis of TCR cDNA relied on 5'RACE template switching, which attached a universal primer site and UMIs. TCRdb fed the 5' RACE reads into MiXCR, producing one record per CDR3 protein. The top ten hold over 25% of the sample, which has 70,000 to 80,000 distinct CDR3 sequences, about 7.2% seen once. The CDR3 consists of 14 residues. Trimming took off 0 bases at V and 4 bases at J, with 9 bases between the two ends. CDR1 is SGHAT, CDR2 FQNNGV, per germline. These data belong to a study of T cells after yellow fever vaccination. Looking at the study overall: Fractions of low cell number were prepared using SMART-Seq v4 Ultra Low Input.

General study results and limits: Clones that expanded after primary vaccination mostly reappeared after the booster (96% CD4, roughly 90% CD8). A limited proportion of clonotypes was detected within both the CD4 and CD8 compartments.

The source of this sequence is a man aged 18 to 29 who received the YFV17D yellow fever vaccine. The chain uses TRBV11-2 and TRBJ1-1, with D maybe TRBD1 (5 bases). Material: CD8+ T cells sorted from PBMCs, obtained around 10 days after the first yellow fever vaccination. The CDR3 DNA follows: TGTGCCAGCAGCTTAGAAGGGGTCGGCACTGAAGCTTTCTTT. The encoded protein is CASSLEGVGTEAFF. The complete variable domain, with remaining parts taken from reference TRBV11-2 and TRBJ1-1, reads EAGVAQSPRYKIIEKRQSVAFWCNPISGHATLYWYQQILGQGPKLLIQFQNNGVVDDSQLPKDRFSAERLKGVDSTLKIQPAKLEDSAVYLCASSLEGVGTEAFFGQGTRLTVV.